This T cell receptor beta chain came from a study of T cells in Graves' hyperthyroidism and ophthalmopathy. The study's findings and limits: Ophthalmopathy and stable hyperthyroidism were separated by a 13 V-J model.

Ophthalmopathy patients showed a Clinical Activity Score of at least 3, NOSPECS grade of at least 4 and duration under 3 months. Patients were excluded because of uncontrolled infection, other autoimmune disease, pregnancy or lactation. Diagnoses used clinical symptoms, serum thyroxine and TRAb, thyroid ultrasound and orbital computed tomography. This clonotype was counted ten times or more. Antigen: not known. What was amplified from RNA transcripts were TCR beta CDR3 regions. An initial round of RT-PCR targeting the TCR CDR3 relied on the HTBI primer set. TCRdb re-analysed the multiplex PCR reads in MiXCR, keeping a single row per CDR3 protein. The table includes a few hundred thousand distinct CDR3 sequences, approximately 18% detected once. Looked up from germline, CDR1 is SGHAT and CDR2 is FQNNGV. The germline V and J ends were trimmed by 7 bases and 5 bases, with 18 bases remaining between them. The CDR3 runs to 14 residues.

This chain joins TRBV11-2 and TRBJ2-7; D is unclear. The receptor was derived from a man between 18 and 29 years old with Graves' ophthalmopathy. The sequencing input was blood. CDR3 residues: CASTPRWGTHEQYF. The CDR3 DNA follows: TGTGCCAGCACCCCAAGGTGGGGTACCCACGAGCAGTACTTC. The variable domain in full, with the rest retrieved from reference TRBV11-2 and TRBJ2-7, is EAGVAQSPRYKIIEKRQSVAFWCNPISGHATLYWYQQILGQGPKLLIQFQNNGVVDDSQLPKDRFSAERLKGVDSTLKIQPAKLEDSAVYLCASTPRWGTHEQYFGPGTRLTVT.